The 8 T cell receptor beta chains given below trace back to one sample, sequenced in a study of T cells in Graves' hyperthyroidism and ophthalmopathy. It was RNA transcripts that yielded the amplified TCR beta CDR3 regions. RT-PCR in the first round (using the HTBI primer set) targeted the TCR CDR3. TCRdb ran MiXCR on the multiplex PCR reads and lists one entry per CDR3 protein. This sample has a few hundred thousand distinct CDR3 sequences, with 35% to 55% found just once. Source material: peripheral blood or thyroid tissue (not recorded which). All receptors come from a woman aged 18-35 years with Graves' hyperthyroidism.

This clonotype was observed a few times. The chain employs TRBV29-1 and TRBJ2-4, with D perhaps being TRBD1 or TRBD2 (7 bases each). Germline V gives CDR1 SQVTM, CDR2 ANQGSEA. V was shortened by 5 bases and J by 6 bases, with 11 bases between the two germline ends. The CDR3 contains 12 residues. Here the CDR3 DNA reads TGCAGCGTTCAGGGGGGGGGAAACATTCAGTACTTC. It encodes CSVQGGGNIQYF.

This clonotype was recorded many times. The rearrangement joins TRBV20-1 to TRBJ1-5; D remains unclear. CDR1 and CDR2 (germline): DFQATT, SNEGSKA (reference sequence). This CDR3 comprises 16 residues. V lost 3 bases, J lost 2 bases, and 17 bases lay in between. The CDR3 sequence is CSASTAGLMGNQPQHF. The CDR3 DNA is TGCAGTGCTAGTACAGCTGGGTTAATGGGCAATCAGCCCCAGCATTTT.

The CDR3 DNA follows: TGTGCCAGCAGCTCGCCGGTCGGGGTTGAGCAGTACTTC. As protein: CASSSPVGVEQYF. The chain links TRBV11-2 to TRBJ2-7; D may be TRBD2 (5 bases). The germline V and J ends were trimmed by 4 bases and 7 bases, with 14 bases remaining between them. The length of the CDR3 is 13 residues. Germline CDR1 is SGHAT and CDR2 is FQNNGV.

Note on this clonotype: A much larger clone differs by one base, so this may be a read error. This rearrangement joins TRBV13 to TRBJ2-7; 12 positions match TRBD2. Germline V CDR1 and CDR2: PRHDT, FYEKMQ (reference sequence). CDR3 size: 15 residues. CDR3 protein: CAGRPGLAGYYEQYF. The CDR3 nucleotides are TGTGCCGGCAGACCTGGACTAGCGGGGTACTACGAGCAGTACTTC.

This clonotype is a singleton in its sample. V is TRBV7-2 and J is TRBJ2-5, with 11 bases fitting TRBD2. The germline V gene encodes CDR1 SGHTA and CDR2 FQGNSA. V dropped 5 bases and J dropped 9; count of bases not matched to a gene: 14. The CDR3 contains 16 residues. CDR3 in amino acids: CASSQEGSGGLAAQYF. CDR3 in DNA: TGTGCCAGCAGCCAAGAAGGTTCTGGGGGACTAGCGGCCCAGTACTTC.

Many counts were recorded for this clonotype. The genes are TRBV6-1 and TRBJ2-7; D gene unclear. Trimming pared 3 bases from V and 6 bases from J, leaving 9 bases between. The germline V gene has CDR1 MNHNS and CDR2 SASEGT. CDR3 length: 12 amino acids. The CDR3 DNA reads as TGTGCCAGCAGTGATCTGGTACCCGAGCAGTACTTC. Residues: CASSDLVPEQYF.

This rearrangement joins TRBV29-1 to TRBJ1-5; a weak D match, TRBD1 (5 bases). Germline V lookup: CDR1 SQVTM, CDR2 ANQGSEA. The V gene lost 6 bases and the J gene lost 1 base, with 10 bases spanning the gap. CDR3 length equals 13 residues. The CDR3 region is CSVGQASNQPQHF. DNA of the CDR3: TGCAGCGTCGGACAAGCAAGCAATCAGCCCCAGCATTTT.

This clonotype was observed at least ten times. V and J are TRBV27 and TRBJ1-2; D is ambiguous. Trimming pared 7 bases from V and 4 bases from J, leaving 16 bases between. Germline lookup yields CDR1 MNHEY and CDR2 SMNVEV (reference sequence). There are 14 residues in the CDR3. The CDR3 nucleotides are TGTGCCAGCACCGTGGTACAGTCCTTCTATGGCTACACCTTC. This gives the protein CASTVVQSFYGYTF.